The 22 T cell receptor beta chains in this list originate from one sample, sequenced in a study of T cell repertoires in cytomegalovirus infection. Their cognate antigens are unknown. TCRdb reprocessed the reads via MiXCR and lists one record per CDR3 protein. The table has 900,000 to 950,000 distinct CDR3 sequences, about a third seen once. This specimen consisted of cultured CD8+ T cells from PBMCs, obtained from culture after CMV antigen stimulation. The receptors were gathered from a human donor in good health (CMV status not recorded). Some clones in this sample may be carry-over from other donors' samples.

The chain combines TRBV10-3 with TRBJ1-2, with unresolved D. Trimming cost V 6 bases and J 3 bases, with 8 bases left between them. Germline V CDR1 and CDR2: ENHRY, SYGVKD. The CDR3 extends over 12 amino acids. CDR3 nucleotides: TGTGCCATCAGCCCGGGAGACTATGGCTACACCTTC. Translation gives CAISPGDYGYTF.

The chain links TRBV10-3 to TRBJ2-1, with D possibly TRBD2 on 7 matching bases. V was clipped by 0 bases and J by 3 bases, with 18 bases between them. CDR3 length equals 18 residues. Germline values: CDR1 ENHRY, CDR2 SYGVKD. CDR3 sequence: CAISESTGGPTNYNEQFF. The CDR3 bases are TGTGCCATCAGTGAGTCGACCGGGGGGCCAACCAACTACAATGAGCAGTTCTTC.

The table lists this clonotype with many counts. This chain links TRBV7-6 with TRBJ2-1, with 12 positions matching TRBD2. The CDR3 has 17 residues. With V trimmed by 2 bases and J by 1 base, 3 bases remained unmatched. The V gene's germline CDR1 is SGHVS and CDR2 FNYEAQ. In DNA, the CDR3 is TGTGCCAGCAGCTTACGGACTAGCGGGGTTTCCTACAATGAGCAGTTCTTC. It yields the protein CASSLRTSGVSYNEQFF.

This clonotype was picked up many times. This chain uses TRBV7-9 with TRBJ2-5, with D perhaps matching TRBD2 (7 bases). The CDR3 length is 14 residues. Trimming removed 7 bases at V and 5 bases at J, with 17 bases between. CDR1 SEHNR and CDR2 FQNEAQ come from the germline V gene (reference sequence). CDR3 amino acids: CASTISGGYETQYF. CDR3 nucleotides: TGTGCCAGCACCATTTCGGGGGGCTATGAGACCCAGTACTTC.

At least ten counts were recorded for this clonotype. The chain joins TRBV6-5 to TRBJ2-1, with 9 nucleotides matching TRBD1. Germline CDR1 is MNHEY and CDR2 is SVGAGI. This CDR3 is 16 amino acids long. J gave up 3 bases and V 0 bases, and 3 bases lay outside the gene matches. The CDR3 bases are TGTGCCAGCAGTTACTCGGAGGACAGGGGCTACAATGAGCAGTTCTTC. Encoded protein: CASSYSEDRGYNEQFF.

The chain is built from TRBV11-3 and TRBJ1-5; TRBD1 aligns across 7 bases. CDR1 SGHNT and CDR2 YENEEA come from the germline V gene. The CDR3 totals 16 residues. V lost 5 bases to trimming and J lost 5 bases; unmatched junction nucleotides: 12. Written as DNA, the CDR3 is TGTGCCAGCAGCCCCGGGGAGGGGGCTCTCTATCAGCCCCAGCATTTT. Its protein is CASSPGEGALYQPQHF.

The chain employs TRBV29-1 and TRBJ2-3; a weak D match, TRBD2 (6 bases). Germline V gene data show CDR1 as SQVTM and CDR2 as ANQGSEA. The CDR3 is 13 residues long. The V end lost 7 bases, the J end lost 2 bases, and 13 bases lay between the germline ends. The CDR3 region has the DNA TGCAGCGCCATACTAGCACACACAGATACGCAGTATTTT. It encodes CSAILAHTDTQYF.

The rearrangement links TRBV12-3 or TRBV12-4 to TRBJ1-2; tentatively, D is TRBD1 (6 bases). The V gene lost 5 bases and the J gene lost 4 bases, with 17 bases spanning the gap. The CDR3 loop spans 15 amino acids. CDR3 coding DNA: TGTGCCAGCAGTACTGGGACACCTCGACCCTATGGCTACACCTTC. Translated: CASSTGTPRPYGYTF.

The CDR3 loop reads CASSFGQVAATNEKLFF. CDR3 DNA sequence: TGTGCCAGCAGCTTCGGACAGGTGGCTGCAACTAATGAAAAACTGTTTTTT. This chain links TRBV6-5 with TRBJ1-4, with 7 bases identical to TRBD1. CDR1 is MNHEY, CDR2 SVGAGI, per germline. Unmatched junction bases numbered 10, after V lost 6 bases and J lost 0 bases. There are 17 residues in the CDR3.

The V and J genes are TRBV28 and TRBJ2-5; TRBD2 agrees at 8 bases. J gave up 2 bases and V 3 bases, and 8 bases lay outside the gene matches. Germline V gene sequence: CDR1 MDHEN, CDR2 SYDVKM. The CDR3 contains 16 residues. The CDR3 sequence is CASSFPGLAPQETQYF. The CDR3 DNA reads as TGTGCCAGCAGTTTCCCCGGACTAGCTCCTCAAGAGACCCAGTACTTC.

This sequence joins TRBV4-2 and TRBJ2-5, with D tentatively TRBD1 (6 bases). This CDR3 has 16 amino acids. Trimming left V 4 bases short and J 4 bases short, with 19 bases between. Germline loops: CDR1 LGHNA, CDR2 YNFKEQ. In DNA form, the CDR3 reads TGTGCCAGCAGCCCGCGGACAGTTTCCTTTTTAGAGACCCAGTACTTC. It codes for CASSPRTVSFLETQYF.

The rearrangement joins TRBV9 to TRBJ2-1; TRBD1 agrees at 8 bases. Germline V gene sequence: CDR1 SGDLS, CDR2 YYNGEE. The CDR3 is 17 amino acids. The V segment lost 1 base and the J segment 4 bases; nucleotides outside the gene matches: 10. The CDR3: CASSVSGTGSPYNEQFF. CDR3 nucleotides: TGTGCCAGCAGCGTAAGTGGGACAGGATCGCCGTACAATGAGCAGTTCTTC.

The V and J genes are TRBV7-8 and TRBJ2-3; D is possibly TRBD1 or TRBD2 (6 bases each). This CDR3 region has 16 residues. Between the trimmed V and J ends, which lost 7 bases and 4 bases, there was a span of 21 bases. CDR1 and CDR2 (germline): SGHVS, FQNEAQ. CDR3 region: CASTPRGGPRADTQYF. DNA of the CDR3: TGTGCCAGCACCCCCAGAGGGGGGCCTAGGGCAGATACGCAGTATTTT.

The chain combines TRBV27 with TRBJ2-2; D may be TRBD2 (5 bases). The CDR3 consists of 14 residues. Between the trimmed V and J ends, which lost 0 bases and 5 bases, there was a span of 7 bases. The V gene's germline CDR1 is MNHEY and CDR2 SMNVEV (reference sequence). The CDR3, as DNA: TGTGCCAGCAGTTTATCGAGGGTAACCGGGGAGCTGTTTTTT. Residues: CASSLSRVTGELFF.

In this sample, this clonotype turned up a few times. V is TRBV5-5 and J is TRBJ1-2; D is uncertain. The CDR3 totals 14 residues. Deletions cut 6 bases from V and 3 bases from J, with 15 bases between. Germline V lookup: CDR1 SGHKS, CDR2 YYEKEE (reference sequence). The CDR3 loop is CASNPVGIDYGYTF. CDR3 coding DNA: TGTGCCAGCAACCCAGTGGGAATCGACTATGGCTACACCTTC.

V usage is TRBV4-1 and J usage is TRBJ2-1, with D possibly matching TRBD1 (6 bases). There are 14 residues in the CDR3. Between the trimmed V and J ends, which lost 3 bases and 4 bases, there was a span of 10 bases. CDR1 is MGHRA and CDR2 is YSYEKL in the germline V gene. CDR3 sequence reads: CASSHPTGYNEQFF. CDR3 sequence (DNA): TGCGCCAGCAGCCACCCGACAGGATACAATGAGCAGTTCTTC.

The chain joins TRBV7-9 to TRBJ1-2; no clear D. The ends were cut back, 5 bases at V and 5 bases at J, with 18 bases in the middle. CDR3 size: 15 residues. Germline V CDR1 and CDR2: SEHNR, FQNEAQ (reference sequence). In DNA, the CDR3 is TGTGCCAGCAGCCCCAGCCGGGTTGGGTATTATGGCTACACCTTC. Its translation is CASSPSRVGYYGYTF.

This clonotype was picked up a small number of times. The V call is TRBV11-3, the J call TRBJ2-3; D remains unclear. Trimming stripped 5 bases from V and 6 bases from J, with 18 bases between. CDR3 length equals 15 residues. Germline V CDR1 and CDR2: SGHNT, YENEEA. CDR3 nucleotide sequence: TGTGCCAGCAGCCCGGGTGAGACACCTCGCGATACGCAGTATTTT. Its translation: CASSPGETPRDTQYF.

The V call is TRBV7-2, the J call TRBJ1-1; D not resolved. The CDR3 has 15 residues. V gave up 4 bases and J gave up 2 bases, with 14 bases separating them. Per germline, CDR1 SGHTA and CDR2 FQGNSA. The CDR3 sequence is CASSYIGEGNTEAFF. As DNA, the CDR3 is TGTGCCAGCAGCTACATCGGGGAAGGAAACACTGAAGCTTTCTTT.

V usage is TRBV28 and J usage is TRBJ1-5; 8 bases align to TRBD1. Unmatched junction bases numbered 6, after V lost 6 bases and J lost 5 bases. The CDR3 is 14 amino acids. Per germline, CDR1 MDHEN and CDR2 SYDVKM. The CDR3 bases are TGTGCCAGCAGGTTGACAGGGGTTCATCAGCCCCAGCATTTT. Amino acids: CASRLTGVHQPQHF.

This clonotype was counted only a few times. This chain's CDR3 is CASSQDNTGELFF. The CDR3 coding sequence is TGCGCCAGCAGCCAGGATAACACCGGGGAGCTGTTTTTT. The gene calls are TRBV4-1 and TRBJ2-2; D gene ambiguous. The CDR3 covers 13 residues. In germline, CDR1 is MGHRA, CDR2 YSYEKL. V dropped 3 bases and J dropped 2 bases, with 4 bases sitting between them.

The chain is built from TRBV9 and TRBJ1-5; D is uncertain. The germline gives CDR1 SGDLS, CDR2 YYNGEE. With 4 bases removed from V and 1 base from J, the gap between germline ends came to 6 bases. The CDR3 has 13 residues. CDR3: CASSPRSNQPQHF. In nucleotides, the CDR3 is TGTGCCAGCAGCCCCCGCAGCAATCAGCCCCAGCATTTT.